Each of the 9 T cell receptor beta chains below was sequenced from the same sample in a study of graft-versus-host responses after intestinal transplantation. Graft-derived tissue was subjected to processing to liberate intraepithelial and lamina propria lymphocytes. Libraries were prepared by immunoSEQ multiplex PCR; TCRdb keeps only in-frame clonotypes and omits some of them. The table shows under 75,000 clones, with roughly nine tenths occurring only once. Sequencing was performed on ileum tissue, taken roughly 54 weeks after transplant. The receptors originated from a human patient who received an intestinal transplant, so some T cells may come from the graft donor.

The V gene is TRBV5-1, the J gene TRBJ2-5; no clear D gene. CDR3 length: 15 amino acids. The V end was cut by 2 bases, the J end by 2 bases, with 13 bases between. Germline CDR1 reads SGHRS; CDR2 reads YFSETQ. CDR3 bases: TGCGCCAGCAGCTTAGGACCGACCCTACAAGAGACCCAGTACTTC. Protein product: CASSLGPTLQETQYF.

The rearrangement joins TRBV11-2 to TRBJ1-2; a possible D gene is TRBD1 (5 bases). The CDR3 contains 13 residues. V was clipped by 3 bases and J by 2 bases, with 7 bases between them. Germline assignment: CDR1 SGHAT and CDR2 FQNNGV. The CDR3 here is CASSLGPNYGYTF. The CDR3 DNA sequence: TGTGCCAGCAGCTTGGGACCAAACTATGGCTACACCTTC.

The chain uses TRBV9 and TRBJ2-1, with unresolved D. There are 16 residues in the CDR3. Trimming shortened V by 0 bases and J by 0 bases, and 10 bases separated the two germline ends. Germline CDR1 reads SGDLS; CDR2 reads YYNGEE. CDR3 sequence: CASSVVGLSSYNEQFF. The CDR3, as DNA: TGTGCCAGCAGCGTAGTCGGCCTAAGCTCCTACAATGAGCAGTTCTTC.

The J gene is TRBJ1-5, the V gene TRBV7-9; D gene unclear. The CDR3 covers 13 residues. Germline V gene data show CDR1 as SEHNR and CDR2 as FQNEAQ (reference sequence). The germline V and J ends were trimmed by 1 base and 1 base, with 2 bases remaining between them. CDR3 DNA sequence: TGTGCCAGCAGCTTAGACAGCAATCAGCCCCAGCATTTT. Translation gives CASSLDSNQPQHF.

This chain connects TRBV7-9 to TRBJ1-2; D is ambiguous. Germline loops: CDR1 SEHNR, CDR2 FQNEAQ (reference sequence). The CDR3 spans 15 residues. The germline V and J ends were trimmed by 1 base and 3 bases, with 12 bases remaining between them. The CDR3 here is CASSLGSIAYYGYTF. CDR3 coding DNA: TGTGCCAGCAGCTTAGGTAGTATCGCTTACTATGGCTACACCTTC.

The V call is TRBV9, the J call TRBJ1-2; weak D call: TRBD1 (6 bases). The V and J ends lost 2 bases and 6 bases respectively, with 17 bases between them. Germline lookup yields CDR1 SGDLS and CDR2 YYNGEE. This CDR3 has 15 amino acids. The CDR3 sequence is CASSVHLRGLDGYTF. The CDR3 bases are TGTGCCAGCAGCGTTCATCTCAGGGGCTTGGATGGCTACACCTTC.

The CDR3 is CASSSGGADTQYF. CDR3 sequence (DNA): TGTGCCAGTAGTAGCGGGGGGGCAGATACGCAGTATTTT. The rearrangement uses TRBV19 and TRBJ2-3, with 9 bases that match TRBD2. The V segment lost 4 bases and the J segment 4 bases; nucleotides outside the gene matches: 0. Germline CDR1 reads LNHDA; CDR2 reads SQIVND (reference sequence). The CDR3 is made up of 13 amino acids.

In DNA, the CDR3 is TGTGCCATCTGGAGGGGGGGCGGCTCTGGAAACACCATATATTTT. This sequence encodes CAIWRGGGSGNTIYF. The V gene is TRBV10-3, the J gene TRBJ1-3; D possibly corresponds to TRBD1 (6 bases). Trimming removed 8 bases from V and 0 bases from J, with 14 bases in between. The CDR3 has 15 residues. Germline CDR1 reads ENHRY; CDR2 reads SYGVKD.

This clone was found a few times. The chain recombines TRBV7-9 with TRBJ1-1; D call uncertain. The CDR3 consists of 11 residues. Germline CDR1 SEHNR, CDR2 FQNEAQ (reference sequence). The V and J ends lost 1 base and 4 bases respectively, with 1 base between them. The CDR3 reads CASSLGTEAFF. The CDR3 DNA reads as TGTGCCAGCAGCTTAGGCACTGAAGCTTTCTTT.